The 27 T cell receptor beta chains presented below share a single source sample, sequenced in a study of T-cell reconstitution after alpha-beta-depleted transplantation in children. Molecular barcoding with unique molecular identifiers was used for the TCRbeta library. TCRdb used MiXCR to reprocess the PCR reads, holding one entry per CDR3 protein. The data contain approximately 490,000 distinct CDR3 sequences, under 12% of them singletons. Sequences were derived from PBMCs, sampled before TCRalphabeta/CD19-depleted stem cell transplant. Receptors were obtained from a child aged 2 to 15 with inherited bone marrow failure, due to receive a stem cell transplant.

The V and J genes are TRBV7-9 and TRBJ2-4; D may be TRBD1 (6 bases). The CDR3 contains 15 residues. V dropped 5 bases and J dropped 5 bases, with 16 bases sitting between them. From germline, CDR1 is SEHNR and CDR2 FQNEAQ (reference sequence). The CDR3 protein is CASSQGVEGENIQYF. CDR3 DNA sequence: TGTGCCAGCAGCCAAGGCGTCGAGGGGGAAAACATTCAGTACTTC.

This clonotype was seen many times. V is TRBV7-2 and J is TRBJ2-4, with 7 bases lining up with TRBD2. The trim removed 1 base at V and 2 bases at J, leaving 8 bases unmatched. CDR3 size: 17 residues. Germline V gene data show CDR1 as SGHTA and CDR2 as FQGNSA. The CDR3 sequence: CASSLGRGAGSKNIQYF. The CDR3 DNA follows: TGTGCCAGCAGCTTAGGGCGGGGAGCGGGGTCCAAAAACATTCAGTACTTC.

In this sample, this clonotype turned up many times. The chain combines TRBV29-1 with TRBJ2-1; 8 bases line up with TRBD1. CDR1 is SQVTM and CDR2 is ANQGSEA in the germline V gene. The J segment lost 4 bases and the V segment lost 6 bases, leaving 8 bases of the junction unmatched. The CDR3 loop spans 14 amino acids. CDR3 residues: CSVTTGATYNEQFF. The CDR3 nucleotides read TGCAGCGTGACGACAGGGGCGACATACAATGAGCAGTTCTTC.

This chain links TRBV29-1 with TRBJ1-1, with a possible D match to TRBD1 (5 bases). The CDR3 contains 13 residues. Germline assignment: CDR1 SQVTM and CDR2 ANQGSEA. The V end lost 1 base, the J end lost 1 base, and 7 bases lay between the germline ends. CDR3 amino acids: CSVEAGQNTEAFF. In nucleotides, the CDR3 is TGCAGCGTTGAAGCAGGGCAGAACACTGAAGCTTTCTTT.

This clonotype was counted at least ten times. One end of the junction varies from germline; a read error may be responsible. DNA for the CDR3: TGTGCCAGCAGCCCAGGTCCTAGGGCATTTATCTTT. The encoded protein is CASSPGPRAFIF. The rearrangement joins TRBV7-2 to TRBJ1-1; D uncertain. There are 12 residues in the CDR3. Germline CDR1 reads SGHTA; CDR2 reads FQGNSA.

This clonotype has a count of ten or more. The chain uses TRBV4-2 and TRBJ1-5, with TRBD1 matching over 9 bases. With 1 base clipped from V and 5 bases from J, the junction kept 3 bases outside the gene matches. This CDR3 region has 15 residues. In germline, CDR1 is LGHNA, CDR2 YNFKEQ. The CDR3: CASSQGTGADQPQHF. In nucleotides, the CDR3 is TGTGCCAGCAGCCAAGGGACAGGGGCGGATCAGCCCCAGCATTTT.

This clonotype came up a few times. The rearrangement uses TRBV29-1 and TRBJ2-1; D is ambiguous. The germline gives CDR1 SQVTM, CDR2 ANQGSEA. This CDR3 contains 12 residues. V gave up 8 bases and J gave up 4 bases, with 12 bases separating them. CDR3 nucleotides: TGCAGCCTCAAGGGATCTTACAATGAGCAGTTCTTC. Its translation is CSLKGSYNEQFF.

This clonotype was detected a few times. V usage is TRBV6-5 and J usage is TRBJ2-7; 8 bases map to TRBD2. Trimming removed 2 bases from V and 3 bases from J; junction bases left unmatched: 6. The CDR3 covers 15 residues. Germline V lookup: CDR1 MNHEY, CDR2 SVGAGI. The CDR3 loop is CASSYPGRANYEQYF. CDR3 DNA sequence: TGTGCCAGCAGTTACCCCGGGAGGGCCAACTACGAGCAGTACTTC.

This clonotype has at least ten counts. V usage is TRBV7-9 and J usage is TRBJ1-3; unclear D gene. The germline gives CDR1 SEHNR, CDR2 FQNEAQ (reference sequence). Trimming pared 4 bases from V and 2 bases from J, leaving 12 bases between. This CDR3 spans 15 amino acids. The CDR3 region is CASSSTQAPGNTIYF. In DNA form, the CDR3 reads TGTGCCAGCAGCTCGACCCAGGCCCCTGGAAACACCATATATTTT.

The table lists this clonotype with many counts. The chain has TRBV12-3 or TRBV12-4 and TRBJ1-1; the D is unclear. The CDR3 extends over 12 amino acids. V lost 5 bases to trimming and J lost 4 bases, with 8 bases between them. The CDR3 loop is CASSQVATEAFF. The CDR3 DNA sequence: TGTGCCAGCAGTCAGGTTGCCACTGAAGCTTTCTTT.

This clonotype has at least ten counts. The CDR3 reads CASSLFPSGGYEQYF. The DNA of the CDR3 is TGTGCCAGCAGTTTATTTCCTAGCGGGGGCTACGAGCAGTACTTC. The chain links TRBV27 to TRBJ2-7; the match to TRBD2 covers 10 bases. The CDR3 has 15 residues. The ends lost 1 base at V and 3 bases at J; junction bases unmatched: 3. The germline CDR1 and CDR2 sequences are MNHEY and SMNVEV (reference sequence).

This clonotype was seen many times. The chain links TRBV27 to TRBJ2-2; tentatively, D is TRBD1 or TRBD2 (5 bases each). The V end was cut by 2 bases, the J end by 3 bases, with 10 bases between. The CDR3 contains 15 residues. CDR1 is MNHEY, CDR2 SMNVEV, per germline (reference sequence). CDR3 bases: TGTGCCAGCAGTTTAGAGGGGAGTTACACCGGGGAGCTGTTTTTT. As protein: CASSLEGSYTGELFF.

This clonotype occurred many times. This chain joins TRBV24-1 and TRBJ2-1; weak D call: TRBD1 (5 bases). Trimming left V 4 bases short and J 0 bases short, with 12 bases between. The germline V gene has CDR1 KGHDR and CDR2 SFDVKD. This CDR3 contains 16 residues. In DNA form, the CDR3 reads TGTGCCACCAGTGAGAGAAGGGGCAACTCCTACAATGAGCAGTTCTTC. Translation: CATSERRGNSYNEQFF.

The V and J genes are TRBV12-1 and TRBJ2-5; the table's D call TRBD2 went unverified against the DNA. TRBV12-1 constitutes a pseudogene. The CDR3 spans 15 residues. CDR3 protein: CASSFFGGRGETQYF. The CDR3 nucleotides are TGTGCCAGCAGCTTTTTTGGCGGGAGAGGAGAGACCCAGTACTTC.

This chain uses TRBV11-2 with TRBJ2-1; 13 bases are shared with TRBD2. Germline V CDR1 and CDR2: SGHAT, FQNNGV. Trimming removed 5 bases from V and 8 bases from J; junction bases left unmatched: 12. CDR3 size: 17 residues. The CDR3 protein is CASSPTSGRANGDEQFF. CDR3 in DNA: TGTGCCAGCAGCCCTACTAGCGGGAGGGCCAATGGAGATGAGCAGTTCTTC.

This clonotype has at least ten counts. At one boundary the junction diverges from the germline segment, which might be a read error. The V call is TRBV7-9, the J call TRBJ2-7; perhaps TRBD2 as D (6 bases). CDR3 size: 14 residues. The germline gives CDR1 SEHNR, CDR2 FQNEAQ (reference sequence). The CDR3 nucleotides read TGTGCCGGCAGCTTAGGCGGAGGGCTCCACGAGCAGTACTTC. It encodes CAGSLGGGLHEQYF.

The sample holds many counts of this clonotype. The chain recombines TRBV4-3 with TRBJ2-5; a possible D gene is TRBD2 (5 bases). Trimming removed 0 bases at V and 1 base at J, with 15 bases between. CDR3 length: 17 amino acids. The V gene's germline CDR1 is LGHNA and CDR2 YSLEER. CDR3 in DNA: TGCGCCAGCAGCCAAGACATAGATCTAGCCGCCCAAGAGACCCAGTACTTC. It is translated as CASSQDIDLAAQETQYF.

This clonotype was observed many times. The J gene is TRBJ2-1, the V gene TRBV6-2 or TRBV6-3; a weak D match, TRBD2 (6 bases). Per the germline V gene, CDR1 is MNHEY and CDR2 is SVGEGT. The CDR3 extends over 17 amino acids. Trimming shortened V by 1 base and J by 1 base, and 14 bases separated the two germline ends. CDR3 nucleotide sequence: TGTGCCAGCAGTTACTTGATTGGAGGGTCGTCCTACAATGAGCAGTTCTTC. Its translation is CASSYLIGGSSYNEQFF.

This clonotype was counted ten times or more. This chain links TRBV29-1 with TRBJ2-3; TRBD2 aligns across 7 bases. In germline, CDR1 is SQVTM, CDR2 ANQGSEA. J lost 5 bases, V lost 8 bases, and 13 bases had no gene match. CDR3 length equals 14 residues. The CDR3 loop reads CSFGGGGYGDTQYF. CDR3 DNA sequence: TGCAGCTTTGGTGGCGGGGGTTATGGAGATACGCAGTATTTT.

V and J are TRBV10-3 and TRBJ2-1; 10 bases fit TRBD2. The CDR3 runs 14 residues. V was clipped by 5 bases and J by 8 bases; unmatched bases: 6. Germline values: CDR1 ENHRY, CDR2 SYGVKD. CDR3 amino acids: CAISPAGGVDEQFF. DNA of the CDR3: TGTGCCATCAGTCCAGCGGGAGGGGTGGATGAGCAGTTCTTC.

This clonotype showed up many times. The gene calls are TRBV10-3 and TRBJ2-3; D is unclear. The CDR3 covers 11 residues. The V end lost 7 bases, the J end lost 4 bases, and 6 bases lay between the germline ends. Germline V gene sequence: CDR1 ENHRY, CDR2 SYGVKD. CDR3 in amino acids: CAITSADTQYF. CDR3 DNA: TGTGCCATCACCAGCGCAGATACGCAGTATTTT.

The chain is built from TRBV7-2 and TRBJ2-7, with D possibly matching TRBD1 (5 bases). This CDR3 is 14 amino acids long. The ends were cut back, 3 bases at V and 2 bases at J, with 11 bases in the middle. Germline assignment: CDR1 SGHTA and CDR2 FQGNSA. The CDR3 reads CASSFLGVTYEQYF. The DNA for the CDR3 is TGTGCCAGCAGCTTTCTAGGGGTTACCTACGAGCAGTACTTC.

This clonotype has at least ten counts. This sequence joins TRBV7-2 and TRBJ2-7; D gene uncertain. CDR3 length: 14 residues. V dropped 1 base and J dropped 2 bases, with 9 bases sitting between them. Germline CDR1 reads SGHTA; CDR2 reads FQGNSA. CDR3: CASSLVRSAYEQYF. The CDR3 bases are TGTGCCAGCAGCTTAGTGCGGTCGGCCTACGAGCAGTACTTC.

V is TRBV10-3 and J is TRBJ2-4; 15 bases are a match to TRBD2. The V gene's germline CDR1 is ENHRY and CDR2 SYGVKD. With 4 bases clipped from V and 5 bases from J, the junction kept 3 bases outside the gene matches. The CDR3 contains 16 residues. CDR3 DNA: TGTGCCATCAGTGCTGGACTAGCGGGAGGGGAAAACATTCAGTACTTC. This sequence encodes CAISAGLAGGENIQYF.

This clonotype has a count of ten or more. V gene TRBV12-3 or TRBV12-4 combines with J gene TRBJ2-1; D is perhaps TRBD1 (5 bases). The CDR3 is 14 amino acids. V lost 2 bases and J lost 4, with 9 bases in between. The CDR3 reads CASSLNGAYNEQFF. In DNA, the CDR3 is TGTGCCAGCAGTTTAAATGGGGCTTACAATGAGCAGTTCTTC.

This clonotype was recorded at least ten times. DNA for the CDR3: TGCGCCAGCAGCCAAGAGGTCCAGACTAGCGGGAGTTTCACCGGGGAGCTGTTTTTT. This gives the protein CASSQEVQTSGSFTGELFF. The J gene is TRBJ2-2, the V gene TRBV4-3; 12 nucleotides align to TRBD2. J was trimmed by 4 bases and V by 0 bases; bases with no gene match: 9. This CDR3 has 19 amino acids. Germline V gives CDR1 LGHNA, CDR2 YSLEER.

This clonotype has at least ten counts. Written as DNA, the CDR3 is TGCGCCAGCAGCCCCGGACAGTGGGAGACCCAGTACTTC. Its translation: CASSPGQWETQYF. V is TRBV5-1 and J is TRBJ2-5; a weak D match, TRBD1 (6 bases). CDR3 length equals 13 residues. Looked up from germline, CDR1 is SGHRS and CDR2 is YFSETQ. Trimming cost V 4 bases and J 5 bases, with 12 bases left between them.